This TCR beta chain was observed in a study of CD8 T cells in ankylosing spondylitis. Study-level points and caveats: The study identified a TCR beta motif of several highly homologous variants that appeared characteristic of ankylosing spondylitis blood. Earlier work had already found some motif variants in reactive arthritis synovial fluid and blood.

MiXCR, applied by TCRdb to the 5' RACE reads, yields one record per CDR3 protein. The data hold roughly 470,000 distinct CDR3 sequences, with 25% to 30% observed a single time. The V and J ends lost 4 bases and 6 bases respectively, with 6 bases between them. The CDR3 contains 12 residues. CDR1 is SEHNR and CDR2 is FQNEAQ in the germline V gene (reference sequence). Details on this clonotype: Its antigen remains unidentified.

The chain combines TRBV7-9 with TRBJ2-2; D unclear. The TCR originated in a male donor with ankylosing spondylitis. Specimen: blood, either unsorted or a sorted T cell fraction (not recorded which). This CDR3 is CASSWAAGELFF. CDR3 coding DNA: TGTGCCAGCAGCTGGGCAGCCGGGGAGCTGTTTTTT. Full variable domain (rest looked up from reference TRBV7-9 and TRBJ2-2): DTGVSQNPRHKITKRGQNVTFRCDPISEHNRLYWYRQTLGQGPEFLTYFQNEAQLEKSRLLSDRFSAERPKGSFSTLEIQRTEQGDSAMYLCASSWAAGELFFGEGSRLTVL.